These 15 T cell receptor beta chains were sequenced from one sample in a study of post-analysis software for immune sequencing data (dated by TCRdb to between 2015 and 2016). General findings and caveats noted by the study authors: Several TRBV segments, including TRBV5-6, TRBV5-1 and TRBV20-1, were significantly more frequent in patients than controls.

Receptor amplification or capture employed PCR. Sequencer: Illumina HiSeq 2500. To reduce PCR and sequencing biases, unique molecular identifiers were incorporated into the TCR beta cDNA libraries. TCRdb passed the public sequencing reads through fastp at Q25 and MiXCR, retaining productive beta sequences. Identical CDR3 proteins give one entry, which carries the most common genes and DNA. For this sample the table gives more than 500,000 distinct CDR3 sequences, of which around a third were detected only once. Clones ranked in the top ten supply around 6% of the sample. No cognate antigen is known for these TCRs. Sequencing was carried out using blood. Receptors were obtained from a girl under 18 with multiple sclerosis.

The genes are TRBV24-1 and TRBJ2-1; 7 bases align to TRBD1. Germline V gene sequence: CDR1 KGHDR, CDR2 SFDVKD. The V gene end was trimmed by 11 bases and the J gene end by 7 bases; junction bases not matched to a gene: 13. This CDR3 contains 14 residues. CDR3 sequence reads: CAIGSRTGLNEQFF. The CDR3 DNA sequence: TGTGCCATAGGATCCAGGACAGGTTTAAATGAGCAGTTCTTC.

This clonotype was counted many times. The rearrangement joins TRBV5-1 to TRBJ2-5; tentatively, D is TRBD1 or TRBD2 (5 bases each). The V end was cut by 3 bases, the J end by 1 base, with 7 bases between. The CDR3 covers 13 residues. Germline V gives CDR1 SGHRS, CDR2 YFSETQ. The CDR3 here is CASSSGAQETQYF. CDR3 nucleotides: TGCGCCAGCAGCTCCGGGGCCCAAGAGACCCAGTACTTC.

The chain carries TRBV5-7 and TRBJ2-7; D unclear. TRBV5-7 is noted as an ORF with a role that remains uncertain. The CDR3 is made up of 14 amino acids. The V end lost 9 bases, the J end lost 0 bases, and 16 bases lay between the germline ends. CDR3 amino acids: CATAPVEDSYEQYF. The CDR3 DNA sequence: TGTGCCACTGCTCCTGTTGAGGACTCCTACGAGCAGTACTTC.

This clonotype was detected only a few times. The CDR3 DNA reads as TGTGCCATCAGTACAAACAGGGGGCAACTCTATGGCTACACCTTC. Its protein is CAISTNRGQLYGYTF. The chain is built from TRBV10-3 and TRBJ1-2; 9 nucleotides align to TRBD1. The CDR3 contains 15 residues. The V gene end was trimmed by 5 bases and the J gene end by 4 bases; junction bases not matched to a gene: 8. Germline V gene lookup returns CDR1 ENHRY and CDR2 SYGVKD.

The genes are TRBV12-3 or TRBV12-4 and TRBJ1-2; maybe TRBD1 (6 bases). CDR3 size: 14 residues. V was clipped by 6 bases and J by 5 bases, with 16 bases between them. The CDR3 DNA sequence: TGTGCCAGCAGCCCCTCCGGGACACTTTATGGCTACACCTTC. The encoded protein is CASSPSGTLYGYTF.

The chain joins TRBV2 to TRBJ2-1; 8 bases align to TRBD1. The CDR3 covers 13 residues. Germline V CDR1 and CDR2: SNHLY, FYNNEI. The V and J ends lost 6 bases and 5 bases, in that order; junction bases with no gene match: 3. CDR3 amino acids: CASRMDRDNEQFF. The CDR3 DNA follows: TGTGCCAGCAGGATGGACAGGGACAATGAGCAGTTCTTC.

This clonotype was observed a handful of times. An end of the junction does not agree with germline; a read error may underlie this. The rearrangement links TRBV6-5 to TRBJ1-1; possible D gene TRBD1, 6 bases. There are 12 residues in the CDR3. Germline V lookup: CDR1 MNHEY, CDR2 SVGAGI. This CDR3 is CANSYSGAEAFF. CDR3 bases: TGTGCCAACAGTTACTCAGGGGCCGAAGCTTTCTTT.

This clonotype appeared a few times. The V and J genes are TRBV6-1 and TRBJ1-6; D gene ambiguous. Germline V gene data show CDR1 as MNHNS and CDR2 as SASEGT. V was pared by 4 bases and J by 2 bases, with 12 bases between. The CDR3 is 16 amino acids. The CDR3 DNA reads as TGTGCCAGCAGTGCGACGGTGGACCCCTATAATTCACCCCTCCACTTT. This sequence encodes CASSATVDPYNSPLHF.

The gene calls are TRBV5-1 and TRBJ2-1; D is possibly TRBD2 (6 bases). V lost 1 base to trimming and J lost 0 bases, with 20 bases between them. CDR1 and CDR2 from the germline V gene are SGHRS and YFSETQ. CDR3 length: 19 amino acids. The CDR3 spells CASSLPTDYDTSSYNEQFF. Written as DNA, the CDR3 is TGCGCCAGCAGCTTGCCGACGGACTATGATACTAGCTCCTACAATGAGCAGTTCTTC.

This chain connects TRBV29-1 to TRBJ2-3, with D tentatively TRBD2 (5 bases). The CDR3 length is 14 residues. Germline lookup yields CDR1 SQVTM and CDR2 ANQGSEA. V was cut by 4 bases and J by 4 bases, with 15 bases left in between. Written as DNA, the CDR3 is TGCAGCGTTGGGTCACACGTCGGGGCAGATACGCAGTATTTT. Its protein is CSVGSHVGADTQYF.

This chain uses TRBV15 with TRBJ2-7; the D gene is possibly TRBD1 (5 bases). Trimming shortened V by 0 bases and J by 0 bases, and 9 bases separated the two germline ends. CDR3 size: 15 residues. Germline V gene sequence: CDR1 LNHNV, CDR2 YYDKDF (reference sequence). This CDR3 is CATSRDRASSYEQYF. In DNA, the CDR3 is TGTGCCACCAGCAGAGACAGGGCCAGCTCCTACGAGCAGTACTTC.

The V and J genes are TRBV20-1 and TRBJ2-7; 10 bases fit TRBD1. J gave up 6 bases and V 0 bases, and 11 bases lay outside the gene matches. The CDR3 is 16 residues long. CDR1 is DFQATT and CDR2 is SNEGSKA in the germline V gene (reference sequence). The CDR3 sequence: CSARDCETGGACEQYF. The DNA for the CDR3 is TGCAGTGCTAGAGATTGTGAGACAGGGGGCGCTTGCGAGCAGTACTTC.

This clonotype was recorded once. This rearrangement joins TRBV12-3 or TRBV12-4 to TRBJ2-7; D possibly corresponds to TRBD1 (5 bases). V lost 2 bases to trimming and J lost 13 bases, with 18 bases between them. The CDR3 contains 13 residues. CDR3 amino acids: CASSLQGSYGHYF. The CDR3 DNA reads TGTGCCAGCAGTTTACAGGGATCCTACGGGCACTACTTC.

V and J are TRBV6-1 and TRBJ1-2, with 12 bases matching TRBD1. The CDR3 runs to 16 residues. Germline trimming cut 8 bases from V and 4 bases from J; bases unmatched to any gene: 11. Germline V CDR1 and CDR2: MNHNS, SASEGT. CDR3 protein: CASSRSGTGGSYGYTF. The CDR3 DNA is TGTGCCAGCTCAAGATCCGGGACAGGGGGCAGCTATGGCTACACCTTC.

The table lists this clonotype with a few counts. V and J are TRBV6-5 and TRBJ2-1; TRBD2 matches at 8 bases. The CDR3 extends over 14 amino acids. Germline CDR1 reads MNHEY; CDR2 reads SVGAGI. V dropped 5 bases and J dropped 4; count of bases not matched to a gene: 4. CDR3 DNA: TGTGCCAGCAGTCCAACTAGCGGATACAATGAGCAGTTCTTC. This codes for CASSPTSGYNEQFF.